The rows below give T cell receptor beta chains drawn from one sample of a study of control samples from healthy donors and cancer patients. Sequencing used immunoSEQ multiplex PCR; TCRdb keeps in-frame clones, though not all of them. The repertoire includes 250,000 to 300,000 clones, roughly 80% of them detected once, and less than 15% sits in the top ten. Specimen: PBMCs. Source of these receptors: a woman aged 60-70 years with lung cancer. Each CDR3 is given with its conserved first and last residue. D genes are given only for firm matches. Rows give clone size only sometimes, using once, few, many, or a class for an expanded clone.

D,V,size,J,CDR3,DNA
.,TRBV10-1,.,TRBJ2-3,CASGIRGSDTQYF,TGCGCCAGCGGAATACGGGGTTCAGATACGCAGTATTTT
TRBD2,TRBV5-6,.,TRBJ2-1,CASSAITGLAGGAYNEQFF,TGTGCCAGCAGCGCCATCACTGGACTAGCGGGAGGGGCCTACAATGAGCAGTTCTTC
TRBD2,TRBV3-1/TRBV3-2,.,TRBJ2-7,CASSQDLAAEQYF,TGTGCCAGCAGCCAAGATCTAGCGGCCGAGCAGTACTTC
TRBD1,TRBV28,few,TRBJ1-2,CASSTGTGHYGYTF,TGTGCCAGCAGTACCGGGACAGGGCACTATGGCTACACCTTC
.,TRBV29-1,.,TRBJ1-2,CSVDSGPGGYGYTF,TGCAGCGTCGACTCTGGACCGGGCGGCTATGGCTACACCTTC
TRBD2,TRBV7-9,.,TRBJ2-7,CASSPYRLAGSYEQYF,TGTGCCAGCAGCCCATACCGACTAGCGGGGTCCTACGAGCAGTACTTC
TRBD2,TRBV28,.,TRBJ2-7,CASSLLGTTNYEQYF,TGTGCCAGCAGTTTATTGGGGACTACCAACTACGAGCAGTACTTC
TRBD1,TRBV7-9,.,TRBJ1-4,CASSQGQPNEKLFF,TGTGCCAGCAGCCAGGGACAGCCTAATGAAAAACTGTTTTTT
.,TRBV9,.,TRBJ2-2,CASSVSWAEGELFF,TGTGCCAGCAGCGTATCTTGGGCGGAGGGGGAGCTGTTTTTT
TRBD1,TRBV7-9,.,TRBJ1-2,CASSSTGTGFSYTF,TGTGCCAGCAGCTCCACCGGGACAGGGTTTAGCTACACCTTC
TRBD1,TRBV5-1,once,TRBJ1-4,CASSLGQGNEKLFF,TGCGCCAGCAGCCTCGGACAGGGTAATGAAAAACTGTTTTTT
TRBD2,TRBV5-4,.,TRBJ2-7,CASSFPLAGEQYF,TGTGCCAGCAGCTTCCCGCTAGCGGGCGAGCAGTACTTC
TRBD1,TRBV2,.,TRBJ1-1,CASRGQGSWGEAFF,TGTGCCAGCAGGGGACAGGGCTCTTGGGGTGAAGCTTTCTTT
TRBD1,TRBV5-6,.,TRBJ1-6,CASSPLQGARSPLHF,TGTGCCAGCAGCCCTCTACAGGGGGCGAGGTCACCCCTCCACTTT
TRBD1,TRBV5-1,.,TRBJ1-1,CASTTQTGVTEAFF,TGCGCCAGCACGACCCAGACAGGGGTAACTGAAGCTTTCTTT
.,TRBV5-1,.,TRBJ1-1,CASSLGIGIEAFF,TGCGCCAGCAGCTTGGGTATCGGGATTGAAGCTTTCTTT
.,TRBV5-1,.,TRBJ1-1,CASSEKGTEAFF,TGCGCCAGCAGCGAAAAGGGGACGGAAGCTTTCTTT
.,TRBV5-1,.,TRBJ2-5,CASSSGQSHPSETQYF,TGCGCCAGCAGCTCCGGACAGTCTCACCCCTCGGAGACCCAGTACTTC
.,TRBV6-5,once,TRBJ1-3,CASKLGSRDTIYF,TGTGCCAGCAAGTTGGGATCACGGGACACCATATATTTT
.,TRBV5-1,.,TRBJ1-3,CASSLPLDRGNTIYF,TGCGCCAGCAGCTTGCCACTTGACAGGGGAAACACCATATATTTT
TRBD2,TRBV3-1/TRBV3-2,.,TRBJ2-7,CASSPGGWEQYF,TGTGCCAGCAGCCCCGGGGGGTGGGAGCAGTACTTC
.,TRBV2,.,TRBJ2-2,CAGGVDRYSTGELFF,TGTGCCGGGGGGGTGGACAGGTACTCGACCGGGGAGCTGTTTTTT
.,TRBV30,.,TRBJ2-7,CAWSRGTYEQYF,TGTGCCTGGAGTCGGGGAACCTACGAGCAGTACTTC
TRBD2,TRBV19,.,TRBJ2-1,CASSPRGADSYNEQFF,TGTGCCAGTAGTCCGCGGGGGGCAGACTCCTACAATGAGCAGTTCTTC
.,TRBV5-5,.,TRBJ1-5,CASSLGSNQPQHF,TGTGCCAGCAGCTTGGGGAGCAATCAGCCCCAGCATTTT
TRBD2,TRBV27,.,TRBJ2-2,CASGPTRAGDAAGELFF,TGTGCCAGCGGCCCCACCAGAGCGGGAGATGCGGCCGGGGAGCTGTTTTTT